Below, 16 T cell receptor beta chains from the same sample are listed, as sequenced in a study of blood T cell repertoires in COVID-19. Sequenced by immunoSEQ multiplex PCR; TCRdb stores in-frame clones only, minus some. The sample includes some 220,000 clones, 70% to 90% of them seen just once. Sequenced input: peripheral blood. These receptors originate from a woman in her 70s with COVID-19, enrolled during active disease.

CDR3 region: CAISELGQGLGYTF. The CDR3 DNA sequence: TGTGCCATCAGTGAACTCGGACAGGGGTTGGGCTACACCTTC. This chain links TRBV10-3 with TRBJ1-2; TRBD1 agrees at 9 bases. Losses at the gene ends were 3 bases for V and 8 bases for J; bases not matched to a gene: 7. The CDR3 loop spans 14 amino acids. CDR1 and CDR2 from the germline V gene are ENHRY and SYGVKD.

The rearrangement uses TRBV6-4 and TRBJ1-1; 9 nucleotides line up with TRBD1. The trim removed 6 bases at V and 3 bases at J, leaving 2 bases unmatched. Germline V gene sequence: CDR1 MRHNA, CDR2 SNTAGT. The CDR3 has 13 residues. The CDR3 loop is CASRGQGDTEAFF. In DNA form, the CDR3 reads TGTGCCAGCAGGGGACAGGGTGACACTGAAGCTTTCTTT.

The rearrangement links TRBV15 to TRBJ2-7; 10 nucleotides align to TRBD1. The germline V gene encodes CDR1 LNHNV and CDR2 YYDKDF (reference sequence). Trimming at V came to 1 base and at J to 0 bases, leaving 3 bases not matched to a gene. This CDR3 is 16 amino acids long. CDR3 nucleotide sequence: TGTGCCACCAGCAGAGGAGGGGACAGGGGCTCCTACGAGCAGTACTTC. Translation gives CATSRGGDRGSYEQYF.

There are a few counts of this clone. CDR3 DNA: TGTGCCAGCAGGTTACAGGCCCCGAACACCGGGGAGCTGTTTTTT. Its protein product is CASRLQAPNTGELFF. This sequence joins TRBV7-8 and TRBJ2-2; maybe TRBD1 (5 bases). Germline values: CDR1 SGHVS, CDR2 FQNEAQ. The CDR3 loop spans 15 amino acids. With 6 bases removed from V and 0 bases from J, the gap between germline ends came to 11 bases. Based on the CDR3 plus reference TRBV7-8 and TRBJ2-2, the full variable domain is GAGVSQSPRYKVAKRGQDVALRCDPISGHVSLFWYQQALGQGPEFLTYFQNEAQLDKSGLPSDRFFAERPEGSVSTLKIQRTQQEDSAVYLCASRLQAPNTGELFFGEGSRLTVL.

The J gene is TRBJ1-4, the V gene TRBV11-3; 9 nucleotides align to TRBD1. Germline V CDR1 and CDR2: SGHNT, YENEEA. V lost 5 bases and J lost 6; bases outside the gene matches: 7. CDR3 length: 15 residues. The CDR3 here is CASSPPGQGHEKLFF. CDR3 nucleotides: TGTGCCAGCAGCCCTCCGGGACAGGGACATGAAAAACTGTTTTTT.

The chain recombines TRBV19 with TRBJ1-2; 9 bases match TRBD1. V lost 0 bases and J lost 6; bases outside the gene matches: 5. The CDR3 consists of 15 residues. Germline assignment: CDR1 LNHDA and CDR2 SQIVND (reference sequence). The CDR3 spells CASSIDGTGLNGYTF. The CDR3 nucleotides read TGTGCCAGTAGTATAGATGGGACAGGGTTAAATGGCTACACCTTC. Full variable domain (rest looked up from reference TRBV19 and TRBJ1-2): DGGITQSPKYLFRKEGQNVTLSCEQNLNHDAMYWYRQDPGQGLRLIYYSQIVNDFQKGDIAEGYSVSREKKESFPLTVTSAQKNPTAFYLCASSIDGTGLNGYTFGSGTRLTVV.

This clone occurred a few times. The chain is built from TRBV5-1 and TRBJ1-1; weak D call: TRBD1 (5 bases). The CDR3 runs to 15 residues. With 0 bases removed from V and 2 bases from J, the gap between germline ends came to 11 bases. CDR1 and CDR2 from the germline V gene are SGHRS and YFSETQ. CDR3 sequence (DNA): TGCGCCAGCAGCTTGGAATTTCAGGGAAACACTGAAGCTTTCTTT. This translates into CASSLEFQGNTEAFF.

This rearrangement joins TRBV5-1 to TRBJ2-7; unclear D gene. The V gene's germline CDR1 is SGHRS and CDR2 YFSETQ. The CDR3 loop spans 14 amino acids. V lost 0 bases to trimming and J lost 2 bases, with 9 bases between them. This CDR3 reads CASSLAAQAYEQYF. For the CDR3, the DNA is TGCGCCAGCAGCTTGGCCGCGCAGGCCTACGAGCAGTACTTC. Based on the CDR3 plus reference TRBV5-1 and TRBJ2-7, the full variable domain is KAGVTQTPRYLIKTRGQQVTLSCSPISGHRSVSWYQQTPGQGLQFLFEYFSETQRNKGNFPGRFSGRQFSNSRSEMNVSTLELGDSALYLCASSLAAQAYEQYFGPGTRLTVT.

This clone was seen only once. The J gene is TRBJ1-3, the V gene TRBV11-3, with D unclear. The CDR3 consists of 15 residues. Trimming took 5 bases from V and 4 from J, leaving 15 bases between them. The germline CDR1 and CDR2 sequences are SGHNT and YENEEA. The CDR3 DNA sequence: TGTGCCAGCAGCCCCAGCGGCTCGGGAGGAAACACCATATATTTT. This codes for CASSPSGSGGNTIYF.

The rearrangement links TRBV5-6 to TRBJ1-3; 11 bases align to TRBD1. The CDR3 loop spans 15 amino acids. Germline V gene lookup returns CDR1 SGHDT and CDR2 YYEEEE. J lost 7 bases, V lost 4 bases, and 7 bases had no gene match. The CDR3 DNA reads TGTGCCAGCAGCCCCACCCGGGACAGGGGGAACACCATATATTTT. Residues: CASSPTRDRGNTIYF.

This clone was observed a single time. The V and J genes are TRBV29-1 and TRBJ2-7; 9 positions agree with TRBD2. This CDR3 has 14 amino acids. V lost 4 bases, J lost 0 bases, and 4 bases stayed unmatched. Germline V gene sequence: CDR1 SQVTM, CDR2 ANQGSEA. CDR3 in DNA: TGCAGCGTTGGGGATAGCGGGGGCTCCTACGAGCAGTACTTC. This codes for CSVGDSGGSYEQYF.

The chain joins TRBV7-2 to TRBJ2-7; 11 positions match TRBD2. CDR1 and CDR2 from the germline V gene are SGHTA and FQGNSA. The CDR3 extends over 19 amino acids. J was trimmed by 0 bases and V by 1 base; bases with no gene match: 11. CDR3 sequence: CASSLDRGTSGLRSYEQYF. The CDR3 DNA is TGTGCCAGCAGCTTAGATCGTGGGACTAGCGGCCTACGCTCCTACGAGCAGTACTTC.

The rearrangement joins TRBV13 to TRBJ2-1, with 7 bases that match TRBD2. Germline assignment: CDR1 PRHDT and CDR2 FYEKMQ (reference sequence). V was pared by 3 bases and J by 5 bases, with 4 bases of the junction left unmatched. This CDR3 spans 14 amino acids. CDR3 amino acids: CASSFSGTNNEQFF. CDR3 DNA sequence: TGTGCCAGCAGCTTCTCCGGGACTAACAATGAGCAGTTCTTC.

The V call is TRBV5-1, the J call TRBJ2-7; the match to TRBD2 covers 12 bases. V trimming: 5 bases; J trimming: 3 bases; junction bases outside the gene matches: 12. The CDR3 runs to 17 residues. Germline loops: CDR1 SGHRS, CDR2 YFSETQ. CDR3 loop: CASRRLAGADSYYEQYF. In DNA, the CDR3 is TGCGCCAGCAGAAGACTAGCGGGAGCGGACTCCTACTACGAGCAGTACTTC.

V usage is TRBV7-9 and J usage is TRBJ2-4; 7 bases match TRBD1. The CDR3 contains 13 residues. With 8 bases clipped from V and 9 bases from J, the junction kept 10 bases outside the gene matches. CDR1 is SEHNR, CDR2 FQNEAQ, per germline (reference sequence). The CDR3 sequence is CASFGTTGAIQYF. In DNA form, the CDR3 reads TGTGCCAGCTTCGGGACCACAGGGGCCATTCAGTACTTC.

This clone showed up just once. The rearrangement uses TRBV18 and TRBJ1-1; TRBD1 is a possible D gene (5 bases). CDR1 is KGHSH and CDR2 is LQKENI in the germline V gene. V was trimmed by 2 bases and J by 6 bases, leaving 16 bases between them. This CDR3 has 15 amino acids. The CDR3 DNA sequence: TGTGCCAGCTCACCAAAATCGGGGGGTGGCGCTGAAGCTTTCTTT. Amino acids: CASSPKSGGGAEAFF.